This T cell receptor beta chain was observed in a study of T-cell memory formation after mild COVID-19. The V gene lost 4 bases and the J gene lost 3 bases, with 7 bases spanning the gap. Germline V gene data show CDR1 as KGHDR and CDR2 as SFDVKD. The CDR3 sequence is 13 residues long. MiXCR, run by TCRdb on the 5' RACE reads, gives a single entry per CDR3 protein. The sample yields about 430,000 distinct CDR3 sequences, roughly 18% seen once. The sequence was collected from a man in his late teens or twenties who had mild COVID-19 (a few samples of this study predate the infection). Cell type and time point are not known. The chain joins TRBV24-1 to TRBJ2-3, with D tentatively TRBD1 (6 bases). The specimen was PBMCs or a T cell subset sorted from them (not recorded which). As DNA, the CDR3 is TGTGCCACCAGTGAGGGGGCTACAGATACGCAGTATTTT. It encodes CATSEGATDTQYF.